The 27 T cell receptor beta chains presented below share a single source sample, sequenced in a study of cytomegalovirus exposure and HLA in healthy donors. PCR was performed using 60 Vbeta and 13 Jbeta primers. Sequencing was performed with immunoSEQ multiplex PCR; in TCRdb, only in-frame clones are kept and a portion is missing. The table lists over 95,000 clones, under 70% of them singletons. Sequencing used PBMCs. These receptors were obtained from a man aged 18 to 30 in good health and CMV-seropositive.

The J gene is TRBJ1-1, the V gene TRBV5-5; weak D call: TRBD1 (5 bases). Deletions cut 2 bases from V and 1 base from J, with 12 bases between. CDR3 size: 15 residues. Germline V gene sequence: CDR1 SGHKS, CDR2 YYEKEE (reference sequence). Here the CDR3 DNA reads TGTGCCAGCAGCTTTGGGGGGTTGAGGAACACTGAAGCTTTCTTT. Its protein product is CASSFGGLRNTEAFF. The whole variable domain, remainder taken from reference TRBV5-5 and TRBJ1-1, is DAGVTQSPTHLIKTRGQQVTLRCSPISGHKSVSWYQQVLGQGPQFIFQYYEKEERGRGNFPDRFSARQFPNYSSELNVNALLLGDSALYLCASSFGGLRNTEAFFGQGTRLTVV.

This clone has a single count. This chain uses TRBV10-2 with TRBJ2-1, with D maybe TRBD2 (7 bases). Trimming pared 8 bases from V and 2 bases from J, leaving 13 bases between. The CDR3 has 14 amino acids. Germline values: CDR1 WSHSY, CDR2 SAAADI. The CDR3 region is CASEAGGPYNEQFF. CDR3 bases: TGCGCCAGCGAGGCCGGGGGGCCCTACAATGAGCAGTTCTTC.

This chain uses TRBV7-2 with TRBJ1-4, with D tentatively TRBD1 (6 bases). V was pared by 1 base and J by 7 bases, with 13 bases between. CDR3 length equals 15 residues. Germline values: CDR1 SGHTA, CDR2 FQGNSA. The CDR3 protein is CASSLVGGAGEKLFF. In nucleotides, the CDR3 is TGTGCCAGCAGCTTAGTCGGGGGGGCGGGTGAAAAACTGTTTTTT.

The chain links TRBV6-6 to TRBJ1-1; the match to TRBD1 covers 7 bases. The CDR3 spans 14 residues. Germline CDR1 reads MNHNY; CDR2 reads SVGAGI (reference sequence). J gave up 0 bases and V 7 bases, and 5 bases lay outside the gene matches. The CDR3 region has the DNA TGTGCCAGCACCGCGACAGGGATGAACACTGAAGCTTTCTTT. This codes for CASTATGMNTEAFF.

This clone has a handful of counts. V is TRBV28 and J is TRBJ1-5, with 8 bases fitting TRBD1. The CDR3 has 19 residues. Germline V gene lookup returns CDR1 MDHEN and CDR2 SYDVKM. The J segment lost 1 base and the V segment lost 4 bases, leaving 15 bases of the junction unmatched. CDR3 in amino acids: CASSSSDREQIMSNQPQHF. CDR3 nucleotide sequence: TGTGCCAGCAGTTCCTCGGACAGGGAACAAATTATGAGCAATCAGCCCCAGCATTTT.

This clone came up a few times. One junction end does not reproduce the germline sequence, and a read error may be involved. V is TRBV7-9 and J is TRBJ1-3; the D is unclear. The CDR3 has 13 residues. The germline CDR1 and CDR2 sequences are SEHNR and FQNEAQ (reference sequence). CDR3 in amino acids: CASSLATGDTIYF. In DNA form, the CDR3 reads TGTGCCAGCAGCTTAGCGACTGGAGACACCATATATTTT.

The rearrangement links TRBV7-9 to TRBJ2-3, with 8 bases identical to TRBD2. The CDR3 consists of 19 residues. The germline gives CDR1 SEHNR, CDR2 FQNEAQ (reference sequence). Trimming at V came to 5 bases and at J to 2 bases, leaving 18 bases not matched to a gene. DNA of the CDR3: TGTGCCAGCAGCCGAAAGGGACTAGTAGGTCGGCTTGTCACAGATACGCAGTATTTT. This codes for CASSRKGLVGRLVTDTQYF.

J is TRBJ1-1 and V is TRBV10-1; 7 bases align to TRBD1. Germline V lookup: CDR1 WNHNN, CDR2 SYGVQD (reference sequence). This CDR3 comprises 14 residues. V dropped 4 bases and J dropped 1; count of bases not matched to a gene: 3. The CDR3 DNA reads as TGCGCCAGCAGTGGGGGACAGTCGAACACTGAAGCTTTCTTT. This codes for CASSGGQSNTEAFF.

This clone was seen a handful of times. This chain uses TRBV10-1 with TRBJ2-7, with unresolved D. CDR1 WNHNN and CDR2 SYGVQD come from the germline V gene (reference sequence). Deletions cut 3 bases from V and 6 bases from J, with 12 bases between. This CDR3 comprises 13 residues. CDR3: CASSDRIEREQYF. The CDR3 region has the DNA TGCGCCAGCAGTGATCGTATAGAACGCGAGCAGTACTTC.

This chain uses TRBV7-8 with TRBJ1-5, with a possible D match to TRBD1 (5 bases). Germline loops: CDR1 SGHVS, CDR2 FQNEAQ. CDR3 length: 14 residues. V lost 5 bases and J lost 3, with 11 bases in between. The CDR3: CASSPTETNQPQHF. DNA for the CDR3: TGTGCCAGCAGCCCGACAGAGACCAATCAGCCCCAGCATTTT.

This sequence joins TRBV6-1 and TRBJ1-5; possible D gene TRBD1, 5 bases. V was shortened by 6 bases and J by 4 bases, with 16 bases between the two germline ends. The germline gives CDR1 MNHNS, CDR2 SASEGT. CDR3 length: 15 residues. The CDR3 protein is CASRETEIRNQPQHF. CDR3 nucleotides: TGTGCCAGCAGAGAGACAGAAATAAGAAATCAGCCCCAGCATTTT.

The V call is TRBV6-1, the J call TRBJ2-7, with D perhaps matching TRBD2 (6 bases). Looked up from germline, CDR1 is MNHNS and CDR2 is SASEGT. Trimming took 2 bases from V and 7 from J, leaving 12 bases between them. The CDR3 runs to 13 residues. This CDR3 is CASSEFVSGEQYV. The CDR3 coding sequence is TGTGCCAGCAGTGAATTTGTTAGCGGAGAGCAGTACGTC.

This clone was seen only a few times. The chain joins TRBV4-1 to TRBJ2-2; the match to TRBD2 covers 11 bases. The J segment lost 5 bases and the V segment lost 1 base, leaving 9 bases of the junction unmatched. Germline loops: CDR1 MGHRA, CDR2 YSYEKL. The CDR3 has 18 amino acids. The CDR3 protein is CASSQAIAGGPGTGELFF. The CDR3 region has the DNA TGCGCCAGCAGCCAAGCCATAGCGGGGGGGCCGGGAACCGGGGAGCTGTTTTTT.

This sequence joins TRBV7-9 and TRBJ1-1; possible D gene TRBD1, 5 bases. The CDR3 covers 13 residues. Trimming removed 4 bases at V and 4 bases at J, with 10 bases between. Per the germline V gene, CDR1 is SEHNR and CDR2 is FQNEAQ (reference sequence). The CDR3 sequence is CASSSVQGTEAFF. The CDR3, as DNA: TGTGCCAGCAGCTCCGTGCAGGGCACTGAAGCTTTCTTT.

This chain joins TRBV7-2 and TRBJ1-5; 7 bases line up with TRBD1. The CDR3 is 14 amino acids. V gave up 1 base and J gave up 7 bases; unmatched junction bases: 4. Germline V gene sequence: CDR1 SGHTA, CDR2 FQGNSA. Written as DNA, the CDR3 is TGTGCCAGCAGCTTAGATCCAGGGGGGCAGCCCCAGCATTTT. Amino acids: CASSLDPGGQPQHF.

The chain has TRBV10-1 and TRBJ2-2; the match to TRBD2 covers 9 bases. The CDR3 covers 17 residues. CDR1 is WNHNN, CDR2 SYGVQD, per germline (reference sequence). With 3 bases clipped from V and 1 base from J, the junction kept 6 bases outside the gene matches. CDR3 loop: CASSDGSGGRNTGELFF. DNA of the CDR3: TGCGCCAGCAGTGATGGTAGCGGGGGACGGAACACCGGGGAGCTGTTTTTT.

This clone occurred once. V usage is TRBV18 and J usage is TRBJ2-1, with 7 bases identical to TRBD2. V shed 3 bases, J shed 3 bases, and the junction held 5 bases outside the gene matches. Germline assignment: CDR1 KGHSH and CDR2 LQKENI. This CDR3 comprises 15 residues. The CDR3 spells CASSPGGAYYNEQFF. In nucleotides, the CDR3 is TGTGCCAGCTCACCGGGAGGGGCGTACTACAATGAGCAGTTCTTC.

The rearrangement uses TRBV5-6 and TRBJ1-5, with D perhaps TRBD1 (5 bases). The CDR3 has 14 residues. Trimming left V 4 bases short and J 3 bases short, with 11 bases between. Germline assignment: CDR1 SGHDT and CDR2 YYEEEE. The CDR3 coding sequence is TGTGCCAGCAGCCTGCAGGGAATCAATCAGCCCCAGCATTTT. This translates into CASSLQGINQPQHF.

The V gene is TRBV28, the J gene TRBJ1-2, with 7 bases lining up with TRBD1. In germline, CDR1 is MDHEN, CDR2 SYDVKM. The V gene end was trimmed by 7 bases and the J gene end by 5 bases; junction bases not matched to a gene: 7. The CDR3 contains 13 residues. CDR3 protein: CASTVTGRYGYTF. In DNA form, the CDR3 reads TGTGCCAGCACGGTGACAGGGAGGTATGGCTACACCTTC.

This clone was seen more than once but under ten times. The sample contains more than one DNA sequence encoding this CDR3. The chain carries TRBV2 and TRBJ2-1; 7 positions agree with TRBD1. The CDR3 contains 15 residues. V lost 6 bases, J lost 0 bases, and 5 bases stayed unmatched. The germline CDR1 and CDR2 sequences are SNHLY and FYNNEI. CDR3 sequence reads: CASRAGGSSYNEQFF. In DNA, the CDR3 is TGTGCCAGCAGAGCAGGGGGTAGCTCCTACAATGAGCAGTTCTTC. Together with reference TRBV2 and TRBJ2-1, the CDR3 gives the full variable domain: EPEVTQTPSHQVTQMGQEVILRCVPISNHLYFYWYRQILGQKVEFLVSFYNNEISEKSEIFDDQFSVERPDGSNFTLKIRSTKLEDSAMYFCASRAGGSSYNEQFFGPGTRLTVL.

This sequence joins TRBV5-6 and TRBJ1-1; 7 positions match TRBD1. V lost 4 bases to trimming and J lost 1 base; unmatched junction nucleotides: 4. Germline V lookup: CDR1 SGHDT, CDR2 YYEEEE. The CDR3 has 14 amino acids. The CDR3 here is CASSPGDRNTEAFF. CDR3 DNA sequence: TGTGCCAGCAGCCCTGGGGACAGGAACACTGAAGCTTTCTTT.

This clone was detected a few times. The CDR3 sequence: CASSPLEVNGETQYF. DNA for the CDR3: TGCGCCAGCAGCCCCCTGGAGGTGAATGGGGAGACCCAGTACTTC. This chain uses TRBV4-1 with TRBJ2-5, with a tentative D call TRBD2 (5 bases). Germline lookup yields CDR1 MGHRA and CDR2 YSYEKL. The ends were cut back, 4 bases at V and 5 bases at J, with 17 bases in the middle. The length of the CDR3 is 15 residues.

The chain has TRBV7-9 and TRBJ1-4; 9 bases line up with TRBD1. The CDR3 contains 15 residues. From germline, CDR1 is SEHNR and CDR2 FQNEAQ (reference sequence). With V trimmed by 5 bases and J by 4 bases, 5 bases remained unmatched. The CDR3 DNA sequence: TGTGCCAGCAGCCGTGGGACAGGGCTTAATGAAAAACTGTTTTTT. Translating it yields CASSRGTGLNEKLFF.

V usage is TRBV10-3 and J usage is TRBJ2-3; TRBD2 aligns across 7 bases. Germline trimming cut 10 bases from V and 2 bases from J; bases unmatched to any gene: 9. CDR1 and CDR2 (germline): ENHRY, SYGVKD. The CDR3 has 14 amino acids. CDR3 residues: CATTWSGVTDTQYF. Here the CDR3 DNA reads TGTGCCACCACCTGGAGCGGGGTCACAGATACGCAGTATTTT.

The chain carries TRBV6-5 and TRBJ1-4; D gene ambiguous. The CDR3 runs to 14 residues. Germline assignment: CDR1 MNHEY and CDR2 SVGAGI. Trimming took off 5 bases at V and 11 bases at J, with 18 bases between the two ends. This CDR3 reads CASSGAVPRRKLFF. The CDR3 DNA sequence: TGTGCCAGCAGTGGTGCGGTCCCAAGGCGGAAACTGTTTTTT.

The rearrangement uses TRBV11-3 and TRBJ1-1; D unclear. Germline CDR1 is SGHNT and CDR2 is YENEEA. V was clipped by 3 bases and J by 0 bases, with 8 bases between them. The CDR3 sequence is 14 residues long. The CDR3 protein is CASSFEVMNTEAFF. The CDR3 nucleotides are TGTGCCAGCAGCTTTGAGGTTATGAACACTGAAGCTTTCTTT.

The chain couples TRBV19 to TRBJ2-5; D uncertain. This CDR3 region has 13 residues. V was pared by 7 bases and J by 2 bases, with 11 bases between. Germline CDR1 is LNHDA and CDR2 is SQIVND (reference sequence). The CDR3: CASTGNPQETQYF. CDR3 coding DNA: TGTGCCAGTACTGGCAATCCACAAGAGACCCAGTACTTC.